The clone carrying this TCR beta chain was found a few times. Its antigen is not identified. After removal of 6 bases from V and 3 bases from J, the junction contained 4 bases not matched to a gene. The length of the CDR3 is 14 residues. The sample originates from a study of blood T cells in healthy people across ages. Study-wide results and limits: Estimates drawn from one million T cells were deemed to understate diversity.

Combining a sample-barcoded 5' primer with a J-beta primer mix, a second PCR ran for roughly 6 to 11 cycles. The template-switch adaptor, which had 12 random nucleotides, put a tag on each cDNA molecule. From the 5' RACE reads, TCRdb called clonotypes with MiXCR, one entry per CDR3 protein. Of a few hundred thousand distinct CDR3 sequences in the sample, 45% to 65% were seen once. The sequenced sample consisted of blood. This TCR derives from a man aged 55 to 70 in good health. This sequence joins TRBV12-3 or TRBV12-4 and TRBJ2-3; TRBD1 aligns across 9 bases. The chain's CDR3 is CASSRTGETDTQYF. The DNA for the CDR3 is TGTGCCAGCAGCCGGACAGGGGAGACAGATACGCAGTATTTT.